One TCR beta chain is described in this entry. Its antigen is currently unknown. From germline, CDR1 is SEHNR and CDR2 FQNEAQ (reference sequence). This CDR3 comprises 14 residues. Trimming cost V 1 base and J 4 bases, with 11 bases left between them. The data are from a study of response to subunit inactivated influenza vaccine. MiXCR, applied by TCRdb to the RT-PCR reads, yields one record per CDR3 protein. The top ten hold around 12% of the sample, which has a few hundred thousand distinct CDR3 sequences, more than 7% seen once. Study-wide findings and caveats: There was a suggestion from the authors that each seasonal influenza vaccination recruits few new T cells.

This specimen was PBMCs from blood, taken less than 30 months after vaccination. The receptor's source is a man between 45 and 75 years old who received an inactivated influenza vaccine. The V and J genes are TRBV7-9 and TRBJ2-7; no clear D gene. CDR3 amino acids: CASSLETARYEQYF. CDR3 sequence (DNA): TGTGCCAGCAGCTTAGAGACGGCTCGGTACGAGCAGTACTTC.